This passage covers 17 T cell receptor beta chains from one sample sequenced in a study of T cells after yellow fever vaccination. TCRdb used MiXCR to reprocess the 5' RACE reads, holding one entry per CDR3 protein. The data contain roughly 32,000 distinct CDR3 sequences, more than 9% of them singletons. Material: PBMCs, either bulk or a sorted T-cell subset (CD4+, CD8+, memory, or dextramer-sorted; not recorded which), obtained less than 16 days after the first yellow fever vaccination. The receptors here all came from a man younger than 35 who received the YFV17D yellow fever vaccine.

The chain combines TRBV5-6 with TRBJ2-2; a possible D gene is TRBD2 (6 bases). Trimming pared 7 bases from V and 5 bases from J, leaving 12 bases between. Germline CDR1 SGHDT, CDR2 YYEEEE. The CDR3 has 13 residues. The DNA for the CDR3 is TGTGCCAGCGGCCCCGGGGGAACCGGGGAGCTGTTTTTT. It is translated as CASGPGGTGELFF.

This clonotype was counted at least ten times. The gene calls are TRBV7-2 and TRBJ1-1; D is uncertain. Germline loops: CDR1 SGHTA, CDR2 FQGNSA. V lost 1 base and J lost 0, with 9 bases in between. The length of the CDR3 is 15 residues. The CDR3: CASSLDPVMNTEAFF. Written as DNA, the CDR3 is TGTGCCAGCAGCTTAGACCCGGTAATGAACACTGAAGCTTTCTTT. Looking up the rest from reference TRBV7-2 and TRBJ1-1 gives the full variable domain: GAGVSQSPSNKVTEKGKDVELRCDPISGHTALYWYRQSLGQGLEFLIYFQGNSAPDKSGLPSDRFSAERTGGSVSTLTIQRTQQEDSAVYLCASSLDPVMNTEAFFGQGTRLTVV.

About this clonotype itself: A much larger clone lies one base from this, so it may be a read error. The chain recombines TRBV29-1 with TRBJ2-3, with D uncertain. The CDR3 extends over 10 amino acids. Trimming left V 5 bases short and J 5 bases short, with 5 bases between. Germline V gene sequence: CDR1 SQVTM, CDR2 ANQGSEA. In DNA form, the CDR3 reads TGCAGCGTTACTCAAGATACGCAGTATTTT. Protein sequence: CSVTQDTQYF.

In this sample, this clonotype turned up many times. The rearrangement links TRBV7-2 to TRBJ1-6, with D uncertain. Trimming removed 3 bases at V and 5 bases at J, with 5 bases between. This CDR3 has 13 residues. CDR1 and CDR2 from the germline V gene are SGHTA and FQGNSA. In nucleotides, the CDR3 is TGTGCCAGCAGCTTCACAGATAATTCACCCCTCCACTTT. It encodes CASSFTDNSPLHF.

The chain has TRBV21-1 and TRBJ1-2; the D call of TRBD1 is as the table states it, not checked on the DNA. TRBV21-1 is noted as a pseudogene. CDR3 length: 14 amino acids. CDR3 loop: CASSKAGAGYGYTF. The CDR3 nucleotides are TGTGCCAGCAGCAAAGCCGGGGCGGGGTATGGCTACACCTTC.

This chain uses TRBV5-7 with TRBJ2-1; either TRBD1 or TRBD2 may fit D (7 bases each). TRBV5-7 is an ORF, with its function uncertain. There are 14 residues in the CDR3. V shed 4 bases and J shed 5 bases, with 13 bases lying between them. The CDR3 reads CASSPGGQHNEQFF. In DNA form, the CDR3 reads TGTGCCAGCAGCCCGGGGGGACAGCACAATGAGCAGTTCTTC.

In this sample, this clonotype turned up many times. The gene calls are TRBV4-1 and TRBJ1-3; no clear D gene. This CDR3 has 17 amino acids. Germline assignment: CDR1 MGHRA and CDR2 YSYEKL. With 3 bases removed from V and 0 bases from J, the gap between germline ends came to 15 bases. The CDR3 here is CASSHGRSLSSGNTIYF. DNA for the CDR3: TGCGCCAGCAGCCACGGACGGTCGCTTAGCTCTGGAAACACCATATATTTT.

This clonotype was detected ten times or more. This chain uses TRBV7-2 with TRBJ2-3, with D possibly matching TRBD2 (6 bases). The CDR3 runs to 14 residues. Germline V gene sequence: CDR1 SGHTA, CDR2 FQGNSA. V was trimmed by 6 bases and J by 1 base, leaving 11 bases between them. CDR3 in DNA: TGTGCCAGCAGAAAAGCGGGCCGCACAGATACGCAGTATTTT. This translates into CASRKAGRTDTQYF.

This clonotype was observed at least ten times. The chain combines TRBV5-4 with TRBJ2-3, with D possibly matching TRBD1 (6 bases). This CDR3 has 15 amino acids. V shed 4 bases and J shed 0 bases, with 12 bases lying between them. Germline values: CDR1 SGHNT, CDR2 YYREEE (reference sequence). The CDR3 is CASSRDTTSTDTQYF. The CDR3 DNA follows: TGTGCCAGCAGCCGGGACACAACTAGCACAGATACGCAGTATTTT.

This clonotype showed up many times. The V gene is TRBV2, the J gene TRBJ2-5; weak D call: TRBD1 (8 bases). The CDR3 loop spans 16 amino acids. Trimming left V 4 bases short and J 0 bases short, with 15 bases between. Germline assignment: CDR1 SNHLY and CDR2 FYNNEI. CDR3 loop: CASSAGGQGHQETQYF. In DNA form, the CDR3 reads TGTGCCAGCAGTGCGGGAGGACAGGGCCACCAAGAGACCCAGTACTTC.

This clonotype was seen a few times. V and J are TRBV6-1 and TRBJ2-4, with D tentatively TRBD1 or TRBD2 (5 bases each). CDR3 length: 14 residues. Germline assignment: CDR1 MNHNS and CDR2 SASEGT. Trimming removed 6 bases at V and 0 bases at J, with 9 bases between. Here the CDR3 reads CASSRDLAKNIQYF. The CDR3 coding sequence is TGTGCCAGCAGCAGGGACCTAGCCAAAAACATTCAGTACTTC.

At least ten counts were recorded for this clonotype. CDR3 in amino acids: CASSLRDRGLGEQFF. The DNA for the CDR3 is TGCGCCAGCAGCCTCCGGGACAGGGGGCTAGGTGAGCAGTTCTTC. The gene calls are TRBV4-1 and TRBJ2-1, with 12 bases lining up with TRBD1. The germline CDR1 and CDR2 sequences are MGHRA and YSYEKL. Germline trimming cut 4 bases from V and 9 bases from J; bases unmatched to any gene: 7. The CDR3 is 15 amino acids.

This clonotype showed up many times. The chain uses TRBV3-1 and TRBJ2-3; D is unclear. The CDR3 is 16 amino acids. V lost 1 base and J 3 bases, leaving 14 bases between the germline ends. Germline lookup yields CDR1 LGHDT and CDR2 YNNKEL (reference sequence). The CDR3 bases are TGTGCCAGCAGCCAAGGGCGTGTTGGCGTAACAGATACGCAGTATTTT. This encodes CASSQGRVGVTDTQYF.

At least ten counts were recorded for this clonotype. CDR3 amino acids: CAGGASYNEQFF. CDR3 sequence (DNA): TGTGCCGGGGGGGCATCCTACAATGAGCAGTTCTTC. This chain uses TRBV27 with TRBJ2-1; D possibly corresponds to TRBD2 (7 bases). Per germline, CDR1 MNHEY and CDR2 SMNVEV (reference sequence). Trimming pared 11 bases from V and 1 base from J, leaving 9 bases between. CDR3 size: 12 residues.

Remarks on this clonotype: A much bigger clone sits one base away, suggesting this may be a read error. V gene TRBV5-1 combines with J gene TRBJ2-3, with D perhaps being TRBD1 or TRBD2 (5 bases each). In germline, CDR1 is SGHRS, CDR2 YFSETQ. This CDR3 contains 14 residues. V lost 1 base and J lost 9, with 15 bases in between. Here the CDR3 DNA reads TGCGCCAGCAGCTTGTGGGCCCGGGGCGACACGCAGTATTTT. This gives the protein CASSLWARGDTQYF.

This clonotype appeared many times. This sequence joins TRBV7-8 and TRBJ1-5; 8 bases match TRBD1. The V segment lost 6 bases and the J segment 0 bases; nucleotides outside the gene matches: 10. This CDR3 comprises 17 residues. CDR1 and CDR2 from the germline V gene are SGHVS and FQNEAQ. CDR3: CASSRDRSSYSNQPQHF. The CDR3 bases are TGTGCCAGCAGTAGGGACAGGAGTTCTTATAGCAATCAGCCCCAGCATTTT. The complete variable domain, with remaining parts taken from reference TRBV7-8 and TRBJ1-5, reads GAGVSQSPRYKVAKRGQDVALRCDPISGHVSLFWYQQALGQGPEFLTYFQNEAQLDKSGLPSDRFFAERPEGSVSTLKIQRTQQEDSAVYLCASSRDRSSYSNQPQHFGDGTRLSIL.

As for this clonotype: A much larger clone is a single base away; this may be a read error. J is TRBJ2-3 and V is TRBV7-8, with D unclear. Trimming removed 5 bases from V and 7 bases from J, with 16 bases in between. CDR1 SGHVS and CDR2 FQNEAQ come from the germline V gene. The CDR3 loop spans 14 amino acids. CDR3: CASSPREWAYTQYF. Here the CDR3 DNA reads TGTGCCAGCAGCCCTCGTGAGTGGGCGTATACGCAGTATTTT.